This TCR beta chain was found in a study of T cells in Graves' hyperthyroidism and ophthalmopathy. Study-level results: Blood held most thyroid clonotypes expanded above 0.001 frequency.

Graves' hyperthyroidism was deemed stable given no ophthalmopathy progression within 18 months. Hyperthyroidism was newly diagnosed in patients aged 18 to 65 (duration under 2 months). This clonotype came up many times. Its antigen is as yet unknown. Amplified regions were TCR beta CDR3 sequences from RNA transcripts. HTBI primers were employed in a first-round RT-PCR of the TCR CDR3. A single record per CDR3 protein comes from TCRdb applying MiXCR to the multiplex PCR reads. The table records 300,000 to 400,000 distinct CDR3 sequences, 15% to 20% of them present only once. From germline, CDR1 is KGHSH and CDR2 LQKENI. The V and J ends lost 6 bases and 2 bases respectively, with 10 bases between them. The CDR3 totals 13 residues.

This TCR derives from a woman aged 45 to 65 with Graves' hyperthyroidism. This sequence joins TRBV18 and TRBJ1-1; D unclear. Sequencing was performed on blood. The CDR3 reads CASSLHPNTEAFF. In DNA form, the CDR3 reads TGTGCCAGCTCTCTCCACCCAAACACTGAAGCTTTCTTT.